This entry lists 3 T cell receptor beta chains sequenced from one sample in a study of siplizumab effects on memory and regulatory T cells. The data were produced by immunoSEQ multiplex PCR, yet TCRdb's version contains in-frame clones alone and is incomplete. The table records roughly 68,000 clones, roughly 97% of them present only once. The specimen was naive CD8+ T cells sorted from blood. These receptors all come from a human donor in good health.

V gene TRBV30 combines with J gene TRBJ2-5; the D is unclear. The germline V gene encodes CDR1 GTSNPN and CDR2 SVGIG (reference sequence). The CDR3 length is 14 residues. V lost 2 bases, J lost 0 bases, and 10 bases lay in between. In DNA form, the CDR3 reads TGTGCCTGGAGTTTCTGGGCAGACCAAGAGACCCAGTACTTC. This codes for CAWSFWADQETQYF.

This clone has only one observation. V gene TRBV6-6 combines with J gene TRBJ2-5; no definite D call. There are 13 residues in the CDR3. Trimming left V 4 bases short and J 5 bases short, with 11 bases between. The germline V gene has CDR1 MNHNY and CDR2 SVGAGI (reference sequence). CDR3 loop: CASSSTSVETQYF. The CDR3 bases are TGTGCCAGCAGTTCTACCTCAGTGGAGACCCAGTACTTC.

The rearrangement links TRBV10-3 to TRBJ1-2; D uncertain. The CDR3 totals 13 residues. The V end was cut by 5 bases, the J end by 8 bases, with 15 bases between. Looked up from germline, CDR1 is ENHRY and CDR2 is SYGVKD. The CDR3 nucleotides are TGTGCCATCAGTTCGGACCCCGGAGGGGGCTACACCTTC. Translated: CAISSDPGGGYTF.